The present entry profiles one T cell receptor beta chain with its context. Its target is unknown. Profiling relied on immunoSEQ multiplex PCR, and the TCRdb table lists in-frame clones only, not all of them. The sample consists of 100,000 or so clones, less than 90% of them appearing once. The entry originates in a study of OX40 agonist ivuxolimab in advanced cancers. General study results and limits: By week 6 at 0.1 to 3.0 mg/kg, blood CD4+ and CD8+ T cells had expanded clonally.

V was cut by 1 base and J by 0 bases, with 5 bases left in between. This CDR3 is 14 amino acids long. The germline V gene encodes CDR1 SGHNT and CDR2 YENEEA. This receptor was obtained from an adult with an advanced solid tumor such as melanoma, head and neck, liver or kidney cancer. The source was CD4+ or CD8+ T cells sorted from blood, collected in a trial of the OX40 agonist ivuxolimab. The chain combines TRBV11-3 with TRBJ2-3, with no clear D. The CDR3 loop is CASSLGGSTDTQYF. In DNA, the CDR3 is TGTGCCAGCAGCTTAGGAGGTAGCACAGATACGCAGTATTTT.